This T cell receptor beta chain derives from a study of blood T cell repertoires in COVID-19. Study-level background: Samples representing acute and convalescent COVID-19 were sourced from the United States, Italy and Spain. Sources were T cells, B-cell-depleted T cells, or PBMCs; the material itself was cDNA or gDNA.

Original analysis: Amplification of reference gene primers was used by the study to estimate nucleated cell counts. The repertoire was sequenced with immunoSEQ multiplex PCR; TCRdb's copy has only in-frame clones and lacks some. V and J calls and clone size come straight from that table; D and trimming were deduced from the DNA. The table records about 55,000 clones, 90% of them present only once. Germline V gene sequence: CDR1 SGHKS, CDR2 YYEKEE (reference sequence). This CDR3 contains 13 residues. Trimming took off 3 bases at V and 4 bases at J, with 7 bases between the two ends. Sequenced material: peripheral blood. This chain links TRBV5-5 with TRBJ2-2, with D tentatively TRBD1 (6 bases). The TCR originated in a human donor with active COVID-19. The donor label of this sample is uncertain. CDR3 loop: CASSSDSTGELFF. The DNA for the CDR3 is TGTGCCAGCAGCTCGGACAGCACCGGGGAGCTGTTTTTT.